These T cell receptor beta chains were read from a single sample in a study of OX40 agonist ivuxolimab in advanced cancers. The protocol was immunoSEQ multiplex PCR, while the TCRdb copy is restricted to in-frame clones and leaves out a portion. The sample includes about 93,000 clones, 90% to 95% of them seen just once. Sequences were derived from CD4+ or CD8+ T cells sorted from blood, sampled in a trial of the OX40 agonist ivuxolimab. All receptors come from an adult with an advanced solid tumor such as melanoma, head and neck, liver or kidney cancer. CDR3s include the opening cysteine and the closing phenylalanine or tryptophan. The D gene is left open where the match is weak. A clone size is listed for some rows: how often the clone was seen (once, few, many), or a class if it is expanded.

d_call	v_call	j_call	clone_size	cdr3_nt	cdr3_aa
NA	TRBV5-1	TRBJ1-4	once	TGCGCCAGCAGCTTGGGGCCGAAGACAACTAATGAAAAACTGTTTTTT	CASSLGPKTTNEKLFF
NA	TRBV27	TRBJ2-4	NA	TGTGCCAGCACACAAGTAATAGCCAAAAACATTCAGTACTTC	CASTQVIAKNIQYF
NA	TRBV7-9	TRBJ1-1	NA	TGTGCCAGCAGCCCCGGAAACAGGGCCACTGAAGCTTTCTTT	CASSPGNRATEAFF
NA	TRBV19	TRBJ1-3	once	TGTGCCACGCGGACCTTTAGCTCTGGAAACACCATATATTTT	CATRTFSSGNTIYF
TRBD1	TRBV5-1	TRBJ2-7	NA	TGCGCCAGCAGCTATGACAGGGTGGCGCGTGAGCAGTACTTC	CASSYDRVAREQYF
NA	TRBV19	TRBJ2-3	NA	TGTGCCAGTAAGGAGTCCTACACAGATACGCAGTATTTT	CASKESYTDTQYF
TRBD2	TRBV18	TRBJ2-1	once	TGTGCCAGCTCACCACCGGGACTAGCGGGAGCCTATGAGCAGTTCTTC	CASSPPGLAGAYEQFF
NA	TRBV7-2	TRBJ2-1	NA	TGTGCCAGCAGCCCCTCGGGGAGTAGCAACAATGAGCAGTTCTTC	CASSPSGSSNNEQFF
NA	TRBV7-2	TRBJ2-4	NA	TGTGCCAGCAGCCTTTCCCTAGCGCCGGGGGACATTCAGTACTTC	CASSLSLAPGDIQYF
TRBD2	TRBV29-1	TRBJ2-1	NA	TGCAGCGTTGAGGGACTAGCGGGTGAGCAGTTCTTC	CSVEGLAGEQFF
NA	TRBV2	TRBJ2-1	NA	TGTGCCAGCAGATCGCAGGATAATGAGCAGTTCTTC	CASRSQDNEQFF
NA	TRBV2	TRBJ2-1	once	TGTGCCAGCAGTTCCATGACCCGGTACAATGAGCAGTTCTTC	CASSSMTRYNEQFF
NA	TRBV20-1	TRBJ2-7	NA	TGCAGTGCTAGGCAGAACTACGAGCAGTACTTC	CSARQNYEQYF
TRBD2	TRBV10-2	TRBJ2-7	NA	TGCGCCAGCGGGCTAGCGGGAGGCCACGAGCAGTACTTC	CASGLAGGHEQYF
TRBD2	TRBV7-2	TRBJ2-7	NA	TGTGCCAGCAGTAGCGGGTACCAGGCCTACGAGCAGTACTTC	CASSSGYQAYEQYF